This T cell receptor beta chain appears in the sequencing data of a study of regulatory T cells in long-lasting Graves disease. This clonotype turned up a few times. CDR1 is MGHRA, CDR2 YSYEKL, per germline. This CDR3 is 13 amino acids long. V was trimmed by 5 bases and J by 5 bases, leaving 10 bases between them. The sample's time point: newly diagnosed GD, antithyroid drugs for less than 3 months. Researchers made the TCR library from RNA that was extracted from PBMCs. Construction of the TCR beta libraries employed iRepertoire HTBI primers in conjunction with Arm-PCR of CDR3 regions. TCRdb re-called the multiplex PCR reads through MiXCR, storing one row per CDR3 protein. This sample has about 530,000 distinct CDR3 sequences, with roughly a sixth found just once. The same sample was also used in a study of T cells in Graves' hyperthyroidism and ophthalmopathy.

The sequencing used peripheral blood mononuclear cells (PBMCs), collected at new diagnosis, from a patient treated with antithyroid drugs. The source of this sequence is a woman between 40 and 65 years old with Graves disease. This chain links TRBV4-1 with TRBJ1-5; D call uncertain. The CDR3 bases are TGCGCCAGCAGCGACTCTCCCGATCAGCCCCAGCATTTT. This encodes CASSDSPDQPQHF.